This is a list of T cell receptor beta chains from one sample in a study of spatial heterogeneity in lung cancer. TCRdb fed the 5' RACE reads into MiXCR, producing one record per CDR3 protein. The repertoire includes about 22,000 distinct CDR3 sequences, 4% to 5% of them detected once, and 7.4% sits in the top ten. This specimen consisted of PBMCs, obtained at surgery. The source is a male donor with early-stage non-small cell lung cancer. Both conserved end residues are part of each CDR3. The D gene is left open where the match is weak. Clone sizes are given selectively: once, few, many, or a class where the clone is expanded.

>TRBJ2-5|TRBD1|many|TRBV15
TGTGCCACCAGCACCCGGACAGGGAGGTTGTTGGAGACCCAGTACTTC
CATSTRTGRLLETQYF
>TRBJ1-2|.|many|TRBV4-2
TGTGCCAGCAGCCAAGATATCACAGGATCATTTTATGGCTACACCTTC
CASSQDITGSFYGYTF
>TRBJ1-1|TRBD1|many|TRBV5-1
TGCGCCAGCAGCTCGGACAGGGGCTTATCGAGCACTGAAGCTTTCTTT
CASSSDRGLSSTEAFF
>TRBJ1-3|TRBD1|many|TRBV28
TGTGCCAGCAGTCTGTGGGACAGCTCTGGAAACACCATATATTTT
CASSLWDSSGNTIYF
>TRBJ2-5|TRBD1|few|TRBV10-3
TGTGCCATCAGTGACGGGACAGGGGAAGAGACCCAGTACTTC
CAISDGTGEETQYF
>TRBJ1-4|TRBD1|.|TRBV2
TGTGCCAGCAGTGATCTCCAAGGGACAGGGATGGATGAAAAACTGTTTTTT
CASSDLQGTGMDEKLFF
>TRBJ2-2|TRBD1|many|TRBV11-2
TGTGCCAGCAGCTCCACAGGGGTTGGCGGGGAGCTGTTTTTT
CASSSTGVGGELFF
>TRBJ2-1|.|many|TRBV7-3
TGTGCCAGCAGCTTAAAGGGGGACAATGAGCAGTTCTTC
CASSLKGDNEQFF
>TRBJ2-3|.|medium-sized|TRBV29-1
TGCAGCGTTGAAGATCGTGGGGCATACACAGATACGCAGTATTTT
CSVEDRGAYTDTQYF
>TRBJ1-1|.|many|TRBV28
TGTGCCAGCAGTTTCAACAGGAATCTAGCTTTCTTT
CASSFNRNLAFF
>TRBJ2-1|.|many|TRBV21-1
TGTGCCAGCAGCAAAAGGAGACTAGCGGGAGGGAGCTCCTACAATGAGCAGTTCTTC
CASSKRRLAGGSSYNEQFF
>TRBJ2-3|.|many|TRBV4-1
TGCGCCAGCAGCCAGGCAGGGACTAGCACAGATACGCAGTATTTT
CASSQAGTSTDTQYF
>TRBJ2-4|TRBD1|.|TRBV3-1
TGTGCCAGCAGCCAAGAGAAGGGACAGGGGAACATTCAGTACTTC
CASSQEKGQGNIQYF
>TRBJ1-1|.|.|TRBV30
TGTGCCTGGAGCCGGCCCCGAGGCAACACTGAAGCTTTCTTT
CAWSRPRGNTEAFF
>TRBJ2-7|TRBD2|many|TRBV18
TGTGCCAGCTCACCGTTGACTAGCGGGAGCGAGCAGTACTTC
CASSPLTSGSEQYF
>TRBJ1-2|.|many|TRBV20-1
TGCAGTGCTAGGCGGGCCAGGACTAATGGCTACACCTTC
CSARRARTNGYTF
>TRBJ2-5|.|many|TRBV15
TGTGCCACCAGCAGGAAGACAGTACCAGTAGAGACCCAGTACTTC
CATSRKTVPVETQYF
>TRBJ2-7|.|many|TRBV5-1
TGCGCCAGCAGCTTGTTCACTCCGTACGAGCAGTACTTC
CASSLFTPYEQYF
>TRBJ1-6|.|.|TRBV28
TGTGCCAGCAGTTTTCCCCCGTTTGGGAGCCTGAGCTCCTATAATTCACCCCTCCACTTT
CASSFPPFGSLSSYNSPLHF
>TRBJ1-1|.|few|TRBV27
TGTGCCAGCAGAACCGGGACGCAGAACACTGAAGCTTTCTTT
CASRTGTQNTEAFF
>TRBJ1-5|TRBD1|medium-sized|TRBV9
TGTGCCAGCAGCGTGACAGGGAATGGGAATCAGCCCCAGCATTTT
CASSVTGNGNQPQHF
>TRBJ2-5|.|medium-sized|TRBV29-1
TGCAGCGCACGAAGGGGCAGGGAAGGGGTAGGAGAGACCCAGTACTTC
CSARRGREGVGETQYF
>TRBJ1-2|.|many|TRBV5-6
TGTGCCAGCACCCGAGGCGGCGCGGGCACGGGGGGCTACACCTTC
CASTRGGAGTGGYTF
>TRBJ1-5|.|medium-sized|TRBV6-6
TGTGCCAGCAGTCCCGAGGGGTTCTCTAGCAATCAGCCCCAGCATTTT
CASSPEGFSSNQPQHF
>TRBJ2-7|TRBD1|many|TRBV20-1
TGCAGTGCTTTCCGGACAGGGCTCGCCATCAAGCAGTACTTC
CSAFRTGLAIKQYF
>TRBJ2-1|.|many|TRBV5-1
TGCGCCAGCAGCTTGAGGGCTAGCGAGAACAATGAGCAGTTCTTC
CASSLRASENNEQFF
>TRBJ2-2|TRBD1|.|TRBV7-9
TGTGCCAGCAGCGTGACAGGGTCGGACGCCGGGGAGCTGTTTTTT
CASSVTGSDAGELFF
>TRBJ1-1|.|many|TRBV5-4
TGTGCCAGCAACCAAGAGGGGTTTGGTATGGACACTGAAGCTTTCTTT
CASNQEGFGMDTEAFF
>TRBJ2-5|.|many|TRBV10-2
TGCGCCAGCAGTGATATTGGCAGGGAAGAGACCCAGTACTTC
CASSDIGREETQYF
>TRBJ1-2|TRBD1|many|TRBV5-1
TGCGCCAGCAGCTTGGGATCGGGACAGATCTATGGCTACACCTTC
CASSLGSGQIYGYTF
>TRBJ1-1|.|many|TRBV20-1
TGCAGTGCTAGAGGAGGGGTCCGGACTGAAGCTTTCTTT
CSARGGVRTEAFF
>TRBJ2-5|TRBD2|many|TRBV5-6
TGTGCCAGCAGCTCCTTGGGGGGGAGAGGTGCCGAGACCCAGTACTTC
CASSSLGGRGAETQYF
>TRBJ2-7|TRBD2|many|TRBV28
TGTGCCAGCAGTTTGGTAACTAGCGGGAGGGGCGAGCAGTACTTC
CASSLVTSGRGEQYF
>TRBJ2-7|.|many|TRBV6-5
TGTGCCAGCAGTGAGAGGGGACGGTTGTCTTACGAGCAGTACTTC
CASSERGRLSYEQYF
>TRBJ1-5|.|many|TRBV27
TGTGCCAGCAGTTTATCCGTAGGACAGCCCCAGCATTTT
CASSLSVGQPQHF
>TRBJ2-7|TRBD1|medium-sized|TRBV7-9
TGTGCCAGCAGCCGGGACAGTTTGACCTACGAGCAGTACTTC
CASSRDSLTYEQYF
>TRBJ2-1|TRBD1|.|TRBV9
TGTGCCAGCAGCGCTGACAGGGGGCGGTACAATGAGCAGTTCTTC
CASSADRGRYNEQFF
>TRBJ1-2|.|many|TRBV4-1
TGCGCCAGCAGCCGGAGTGTCACCTCGGACTATGGCTACACCTTC
CASSRSVTSDYGYTF
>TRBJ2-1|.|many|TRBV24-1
TGTGCCACCAGTGATTGGGGGACGGTCAGCTCCTACAATGAGCAGTTCTTC
CATSDWGTVSSYNEQFF
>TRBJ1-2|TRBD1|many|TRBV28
TGTGCCAGCAGGGCCGGGACAGGGACCCGGGTGGGCTACACCTTC
CASRAGTGTRVGYTF
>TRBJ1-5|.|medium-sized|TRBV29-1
TGCAGCGTTGGAGGGGACTGGGACGATCAGCCCCAGCATTTT
CSVGGDWDDQPQHF
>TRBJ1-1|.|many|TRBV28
TGTGCCAGCACCCCAGGGGTGGGCACTGAAGCTTTCTTT
CASTPGVGTEAFF
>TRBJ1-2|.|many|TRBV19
TGTGCCAGTAGTGGCCGGGACGGAATTAACTATGGCTACACCTTC
CASSGRDGINYGYTF
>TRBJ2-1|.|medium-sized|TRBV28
TGTGCCAGCATCTACGGGACTCGACGCAGGTCTACCTACAATGAGCAGTTCTTC
CASIYGTRRRSTYNEQFF
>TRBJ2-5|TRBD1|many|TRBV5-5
TGTGCCAGCAGTTACGGGACAGGGCCAGAGACCCAGTACTTC
CASSYGTGPETQYF
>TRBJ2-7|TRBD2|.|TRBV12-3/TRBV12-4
TGTGCCAGCAGTTTTTTAGCGGGATCCTACGAGCAGTACTTC
CASSFLAGSYEQYF
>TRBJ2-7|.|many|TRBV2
TGTGCCAGCACCCTGACAGATGATTACGAGCAGTACTTC
CASTLTDDYEQYF
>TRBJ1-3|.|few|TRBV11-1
TGTGCCAGCAGCTTACTATCAGGCTCCTCTGGAAACACCATATATTTT
CASSLLSGSSGNTIYF
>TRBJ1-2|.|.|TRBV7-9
TGTGCCAGCAGGCCCCTACAGGCTTCTAACTATGGCTACACCTTC
CASRPLQASNYGYTF
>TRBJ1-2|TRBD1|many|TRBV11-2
TGTGCCAGCAGCTCTATAAACGACAGGGACAACTATGGCTACACCTTC
CASSSINDRDNYGYTF
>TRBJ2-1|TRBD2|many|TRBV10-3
TGTGCCATCAGGGGACTAGCAATGTCCTACAATGAGCAGTTCTTC
CAIRGLAMSYNEQFF
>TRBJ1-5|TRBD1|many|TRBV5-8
TGTGCCAGCAGCTTGGTGGGGCAGGGGGTAACCCAGCCCCAGCATTTT
CASSLVGQGVTQPQHF
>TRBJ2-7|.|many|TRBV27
TGTGCCAGCAGCCTCGCTTGGACCTACGAGCAGTACTTC
CASSLAWTYEQYF
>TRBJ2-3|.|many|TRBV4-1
TGCGCCAGCAGCCCCGTCCAGACTAGCACAGATACGCAGTATTTT
CASSPVQTSTDTQYF